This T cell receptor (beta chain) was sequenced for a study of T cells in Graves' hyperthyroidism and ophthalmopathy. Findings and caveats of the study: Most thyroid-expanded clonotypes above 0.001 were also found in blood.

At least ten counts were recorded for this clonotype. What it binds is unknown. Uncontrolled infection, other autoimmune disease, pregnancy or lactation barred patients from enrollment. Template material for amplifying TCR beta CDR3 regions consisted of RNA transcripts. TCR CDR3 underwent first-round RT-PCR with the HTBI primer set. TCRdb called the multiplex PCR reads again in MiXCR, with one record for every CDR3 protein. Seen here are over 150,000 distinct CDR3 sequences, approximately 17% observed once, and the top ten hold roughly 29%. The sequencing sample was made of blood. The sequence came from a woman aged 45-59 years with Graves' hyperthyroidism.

The CDR3 region has the DNA TGTGCCAGCAGTAGGGGACAGGTAAGGGGAACTGAAGCTTTCTTT. This gives the protein CASSRGQVRGTEAFF. The gene calls are TRBV6-1 and TRBJ1-1; 8 bases fit TRBD1. The germline V gene encodes CDR1 MNHNS and CDR2 SASEGT. The CDR3 is 15 residues long. The J segment lost 5 bases and the V segment lost 5 bases, leaving 10 bases of the junction unmatched.